This paragraph covers one T cell receptor beta chain sequence. What it recognizes is unknown. A junction boundary mismatches the germline segment, possibly from a read error. This specimen belongs to a study of cytomegalovirus exposure and HLA in healthy donors. General observations from the study: Rare sequences made up most TCRs, while some public TCRs were found in many donors. The authors later linked a missense DCLRE1C variant to TCR beta V- and J-gene trimming.

A multiplex PCR was run with 60 Vbeta primers and 13 Jbeta primers. The data were produced by immunoSEQ multiplex PCR, yet TCRdb's version contains in-frame clones alone and is incomplete. The sample lists approximately 70,000 clones, 70% to 85% seen once, with about an eighth in the top ten. This CDR3 is built from 14 residues. Germline CDR1 MNHEY, CDR2 SMNVEV (reference sequence). The sequenced sample consisted of PBMCs. The TCR originated in a human donor in good health. V gene TRBV27 combines with J gene TRBJ2-7; a weak D match, TRBD2 (5 bases). The CDR3 nucleotides read TGTGCCAGCAGTCTATCCGGACTTTACTACGAGCAGTACTTC. Protein: CASSLSGLYYEQYF.